This T cell receptor beta chain came from a study of blood T cell repertoires in COVID-19. Study background: Sites in the United States, Italy and Spain provided acute and convalescent COVID-19 samples. The cDNA or gDNA used as material had been derived from T cells, B-cell-depleted T cells, or PBMCs.

Original analysis: Counts of nucleated cells, estimated from reference gene primer amplification, were obtained. Clones were read by immunoSEQ multiplex PCR, and TCRdb kept only the in-frame ones, dropping some. That table supplies the V and J calls and clone size; D and trimming were determined from the DNA. The table includes around 59,000 clones, 81% detected once. The CDR3 has 15 residues. Germline CDR1 is ENHRY and CDR2 is SYGVKD. Trimming removed 6 bases from V and 7 bases from J; junction bases left unmatched: 11. This TCR derives from a woman over 75 with active or convalescent COVID-19. Material for sequencing was peripheral blood. The chain uses TRBV10-3 and TRBJ2-2; 7 positions agree with TRBD2. CDR3 DNA sequence: TGTGCCATCAGGTCCTTAGGCGGGGGTGGCGGGGAGCTGTTTTTT. Its protein is CAIRSLGGGGGELFF.